There are a few counts of the clone carrying this T cell receptor beta chain. What it recognizes is unknown. Germline loops: CDR1 LNHNV, CDR2 YYDKDF (reference sequence). This CDR3 region has 16 residues. This sample was taken from a study of blood T cells in healthy people across ages. Study-wide findings and caveats: Donor CMV status, an unknown factor, possibly confounded changes in expanded clonotypes. Long-lived donors had more naive CD4+ cells and higher diversity than aged donors.

PCR was performed a second time for about 7 to 11 cycles using a sample-barcoded 5' primer and a J-beta primer mix. From the 5' RACE reads, TCRdb called clonotypes with MiXCR, one entry per CDR3 protein. This table has almost 1 million distinct CDR3 sequences, roughly half appearing once. This TCR derives from a woman between 55 and 75 years old in good health. The J gene is TRBJ2-4, the V gene TRBV15; D might be TRBD1 (6 bases). The DNA end is a closer match to TRBJ2-7, so the J assignment may be wrong. Sequencing used blood. CDR3 protein: CATSISGTRGIYEQYF. In nucleotides, the CDR3 is TGTGCCACCAGCATCTCCGGGACACGTGGAATTTACGAGCAGTACTTC.